This T cell receptor beta chain was sequenced during a study of blood T cell repertoires in COVID-19. Study context: Sources were T cells, B-cell-depleted T cells, or PBMCs; the material itself was cDNA or gDNA.

The CDR3 spans 16 residues. V was clipped by 2 bases and J by 3 bases; unmatched bases: 6. Germline V gene data show CDR1 as MNHNS and CDR2 as SASEGT. Clones were read by immunoSEQ multiplex PCR, and TCRdb kept only the in-frame ones, dropping some. This sample yields some 220,000 clones, of which around 81% are seen a single time; roughly 2.3% belongs to the top ten. This clone was seen only once. Sequenced: peripheral blood. The receptor's source is a woman aged 55-70 years with acute or convalescent COVID-19. V and J are TRBV6-1 and TRBJ2-1; 8 nucleotides match TRBD2. The CDR3 loop is CASSESLGLGYNEQFF. The CDR3 DNA reads as TGTGCCAGCAGTGAATCCCTGGGACTAGGCTACAATGAGCAGTTCTTC.